A single sample is the source of the 26 T cell receptor beta chains below, sequenced in a study of T cells in Graves' hyperthyroidism and ophthalmopathy. Researchers took RNA transcripts and amplified the TCR beta CDR3 regions from them. TCR CDR3 regions were first amplified by RT-PCR with HTBI primers. One entry per CDR3 protein, called by TCRdb with MiXCR from the multiplex PCR reads. This table holds over 650,000 distinct CDR3 sequences, about 17% found once. The material sequenced was blood. All receptors derive from a man younger than 35 with Graves' hyperthyroidism.

J is TRBJ2-7 and V is TRBV28; 7 bases match TRBD2. The J segment lost 2 bases and the V segment lost 7 bases, leaving 8 bases of the junction unmatched. Germline lookup yields CDR1 MDHEN and CDR2 SYDVKM. The CDR3 contains 14 residues. The CDR3 is CASNGYAGAYEQYF. The DNA for the CDR3 is TGTGCCAGCAATGGGTATGCGGGAGCCTACGAGCAGTACTTC.

This clonotype has a count of ten or more. The chain uses TRBV12-3 or TRBV12-4 and TRBJ1-4, with D possibly being TRBD1 (5 bases). The CDR3 consists of 18 residues. The germline V and J ends were trimmed by 2 bases and 2 bases, with 18 bases remaining between them. This CDR3 is CASSLSWGELATNEKLFF. CDR3 bases: TGTGCCAGCAGTTTATCGTGGGGCGAGTTAGCCACTAATGAAAAACTGTTTTTT.

This clonotype turned up a few times. The chain carries TRBV6-1 and TRBJ1-1; unclear D gene. The CDR3 consists of 14 residues. V was pared by 7 bases and J by 0 bases, with 12 bases between. Germline V gene sequence: CDR1 MNHNS, CDR2 SASEGT. The CDR3 loop reads CASKREPLNTEAFF. The CDR3 DNA sequence: TGTGCCAGCAAAAGGGAGCCTTTGAACACTGAAGCTTTCTTT.

The chain couples TRBV12-3 or TRBV12-4 to TRBJ2-7; 14 nucleotides line up with TRBD2. This CDR3 contains 17 residues. The trim removed 2 bases at V and 4 bases at J, leaving 7 bases unmatched. The CDR3 here is CASSLYVGTSGSYEQYF. The DNA of the CDR3 is TGTGCCAGCAGTTTATATGTGGGGACTAGCGGGAGTTACGAGCAGTACTTC.

This clonotype was seen at least ten times. V usage is TRBV12-3 or TRBV12-4 and J usage is TRBJ1-2; 8 bases agree with TRBD1. V lost 8 bases, J lost 3 bases, and 5 bases stayed unmatched. The CDR3 runs 13 residues. CDR3 in amino acids: CASAPGGDYGYTF. CDR3 in DNA: TGTGCCAGCGCCCCAGGGGGCGACTATGGCTACACCTTC.

This clonotype occurred many times. V and J are TRBV27 and TRBJ2-1, with TRBD1 identical over 8 bases. CDR1 is MNHEY and CDR2 is SMNVEV in the germline V gene (reference sequence). The CDR3 spans 14 residues. The J segment lost 9 bases and the V segment lost 5 bases, leaving 9 bases of the junction unmatched. CDR3 in amino acids: CASSPGTGFGEQFF. The CDR3 DNA reads TGTGCCAGCAGTCCCGGGACAGGCTTCGGTGAGCAGTTCTTC.

The rearrangement uses TRBV24-1 and TRBJ1-2; D remains unclear. Trimming removed 5 bases at V and 2 bases at J, with 5 bases between. This CDR3 region has 12 residues. The germline gives CDR1 KGHDR, CDR2 SFDVKD. CDR3 sequence reads: CATSAQNYGYTF. The DNA of the CDR3 is TGTGCCACCAGTGCCCAGAACTATGGCTACACCTTC.

The sample holds a few counts of this clonotype. The chain has TRBV6-1 and TRBJ2-1; D is undetermined. The CDR3 consists of 14 residues. Trimming stripped 1 base from V and 5 bases from J, with 9 bases between. Per germline, CDR1 MNHNS and CDR2 SASEGT. CDR3 coding DNA: TGTGCCAGCAGTGAAGATTGGTTCAACAATGAGCAGTTCTTC. Its translation: CASSEDWFNNEQFF.

This clonotype was detected only a few times. The V gene is TRBV9, the J gene TRBJ1-2; a possible D gene is TRBD1 (5 bases). The CDR3 length is 14 residues. Trimming took off 0 bases at V and 4 bases at J, with 10 bases between the two ends. In germline, CDR1 is SGDLS, CDR2 YYNGEE. CDR3 sequence reads: CASSVDGGAYGYTF. The CDR3 DNA reads as TGTGCCAGCAGCGTAGATGGGGGTGCCTATGGCTACACCTTC. Filled out from reference TRBV9 and TRBJ1-2, the complete variable domain reads DSGVTQTPKHLITATGQRVTLRCSPRSGDLSVYWYQQSLDQGLQFLIQYYNGEERAKGNILERFSAQQFPDLHSELNLSSLELGDSALYFCASSVDGGAYGYTFGSGTRLTVV.

This clonotype was seen at least ten times. The chain employs TRBV29-1 and TRBJ2-3; D is possibly TRBD1 (5 bases). V gave up 1 base and J gave up 4 bases, with 12 bases separating them. The CDR3 spans 14 residues. CDR1 SQVTM and CDR2 ANQGSEA come from the germline V gene. This CDR3 is CSVEGQGRPDTQYF. CDR3 coding DNA: TGCAGCGTTGAAGGGCAGGGTAGGCCAGATACGCAGTATTTT.

In its sample, this clonotype was seen a few times. V and J are TRBV7-9 and TRBJ2-7; TRBD1 agrees at 7 bases. The CDR3 spans 16 residues. V was pared by 4 bases and J by 2 bases, with 11 bases of the junction left unmatched. In germline, CDR1 is SEHNR, CDR2 FQNEAQ (reference sequence). CDR3 sequence: CASSSTRDSPTYEQYF. The CDR3 DNA reads as TGTGCCAGCAGCTCAACCCGGGACAGCCCGACCTACGAGCAGTACTTC.

With regard to this clonotype: This clone may be a read error of a much larger clone one base away. The chain combines TRBV10-3 with TRBJ2-1; TRBD2 matches 14 bases. Per germline, CDR1 ENHRY and CDR2 SYGVKD. This CDR3 region has 16 residues. The trim removed 5 bases at V and 8 bases at J, leaving 8 bases unmatched. CDR3 nucleotide sequence: TGTGCCATCAGTTACGGACTAGCGGGAGGTCGGGATGAGCAGTTCTTC. Protein sequence: CAISYGLAGGRDEQFF.

Worth noting for this clonotype: This clone may be a read error of a much larger clone one base away. In DNA, the CDR3 is TGTGCCGGCAGTCGCCCCAGAAACATTCAGTACTTC. Protein sequence: CAGSRPRNIQYF. The V and J genes are TRBV28 and TRBJ2-4; D is unclear. Germline CDR1 MDHEN, CDR2 SYDVKM. CDR3 length equals 12 residues. The variable domain in full, completed from reference TRBV28 and TRBJ2-4, reads DVKVTQSSRYLVKRTGEKVFLECVQDMDHENMFWYRQDPGLGLRLIYFSYDVKMKEKGDIPEGYSVSREKKERFSLILESASTNQTSMYLCAGSRPRNIQYFGAGTRLSVL.

CDR3 loop: CASSRLAGRGEQYF. In DNA form, the CDR3 reads TGTGCCAGCAGTAGACTAGCGGGGCGCGGCGAGCAGTACTTC. The chain joins TRBV6-1 to TRBJ2-7; TRBD2 aligns across 11 bases. Losses at the gene ends were 5 bases for V and 6 bases for J; bases not matched to a gene: 6. From germline, CDR1 is MNHNS and CDR2 SASEGT. The CDR3 loop spans 14 amino acids.

The J gene is TRBJ1-4, the V gene TRBV5-1; no clear D. Deletions cut 0 bases from V and 3 bases from J, with 6 bases between. The germline CDR1 and CDR2 sequences are SGHRS and YFSETQ. The CDR3 runs to 14 residues. The CDR3 reads CASSLDRPNEKLFF. The CDR3 DNA follows: TGCGCCAGCAGCTTGGACAGACCTAATGAAAAACTGTTTTTT.

The chain uses TRBV12-3 or TRBV12-4 and TRBJ1-6; D is perhaps TRBD1 (6 bases). V gave up 7 bases and J gave up 10 bases, with 17 bases separating them. This CDR3 is 14 amino acids long. The CDR3 nucleotides read TGTGCCAGCACCCGGTACAGGGTAGACTCACCCCTCCACTTT. Its translation is CASTRYRVDSPLHF.

This clonotype has ten or more counts. The V gene is TRBV27, the J gene TRBJ1-2; D is perhaps TRBD1 (6 bases). The CDR3 runs 15 residues. Germline V gene data show CDR1 as MNHEY and CDR2 as SMNVEV (reference sequence). Trimming removed 3 bases at V and 6 bases at J, with 17 bases between. CDR3: CASSFIGQTVDGYTF. The CDR3 region has the DNA TGTGCCAGCAGTTTCATAGGACAGACGGTAGATGGCTACACCTTC.

This clonotype came up a few times. This chain connects TRBV6-1 to TRBJ1-1, with D unresolved. The CDR3 loop spans 13 amino acids. CDR1 and CDR2 from the germline V gene are MNHNS and SASEGT. Trimming took off 8 bases at V and 4 bases at J, with 14 bases between the two ends. DNA for the CDR3: TGTGCCAGCCTAACAGAGGGTGGCACTGAAGCTTTCTTT. Protein product: CASLTEGGTEAFF.

The sample holds a few counts of this clonotype. The chain employs TRBV30 and TRBJ1-4; possible D gene TRBD1, 6 bases. Germline CDR1 is GTSNPN and CDR2 is SVGIG (reference sequence). V gave up 7 bases and J gave up 4 bases, with 13 bases separating them. CDR3 length: 13 amino acids. CDR3 nucleotide sequence: TGTGCCTCCACGGACAGCATTAATGAAAAACTGTTTTTT. As protein: CASTDSINEKLFF.

In this sample, this clonotype turned up many times. The gene calls are TRBV20-1 and TRBJ2-7, with a weak D call TRBD2 (5 bases). Germline CDR1 reads DFQATT; CDR2 reads SNEGSKA (reference sequence). The CDR3 sequence is 13 residues long. V gave up 4 bases and J gave up 4 bases, with 14 bases separating them. The CDR3 protein is CSATIPTTYEQYF. In nucleotides, the CDR3 is TGCAGTGCTACTATCCCGACTACTTACGAGCAGTACTTC.

The rearrangement links TRBV6-1 to TRBJ2-7; 10 positions agree with TRBD1. V lost 6 bases to trimming and J lost 0 bases; unmatched junction nucleotides: 5. Germline assignment: CDR1 MNHNS and CDR2 SASEGT. The CDR3 length is 15 residues. CDR3 nucleotides: TGTGCCAGCAGCCGGGACAGGGGAAACTCCTACGAGCAGTACTTC. Translated: CASSRDRGNSYEQYF.

This clonotype was observed a handful of times. This chain uses TRBV28 with TRBJ1-2; a weak D match, TRBD1 (5 bases). V dropped 7 bases and J dropped 8 bases, with 17 bases sitting between them. From germline, CDR1 is MDHEN and CDR2 SYDVKM. The CDR3 runs to 13 residues. The DNA of the CDR3 is TGTGCCAGCAACTTTCGGTGGGGGGACGGCTACACCTTC. Its translation: CASNFRWGDGYTF.

This clonotype was counted ten times or more. The V and J genes are TRBV28 and TRBJ2-3; no definite D call. The CDR3 is 17 amino acids. Germline CDR1 reads MDHEN; CDR2 reads SYDVKM. V was cut by 4 bases and J by 4 bases, with 21 bases left in between. DNA of the CDR3: TGTGCCAGCAGTTCCGTACCCAAGTTGGAGAAAGCAGATACGCAGTATTTT. Protein product: CASSSVPKLEKADTQYF.

The chain employs TRBV4-1 and TRBJ1-2; D not certain. This CDR3 spans 15 amino acids. Trimming left V 8 bases short and J 1 base short, with 17 bases between. Germline CDR1 is MGHRA and CDR2 is YSYEKL. This chain's CDR3 is CASSPVPGDNYGYTF. The CDR3, as DNA: TGCGCCAGCTCCCCCGTACCAGGCGATAACTATGGCTACACCTTC.

The rearrangement uses TRBV19 and TRBJ2-7; possible D gene TRBD2, 6 bases. The CDR3 contains 15 residues. The V gene lost 1 base and the J gene lost 3 bases, with 13 bases spanning the gap. The germline V gene encodes CDR1 LNHDA and CDR2 SQIVND (reference sequence). The CDR3 coding sequence is TGTGCCAGTAGTATAGTTCGGGGGACCTACTACGAGCAGTACTTC. This sequence encodes CASSIVRGTYYEQYF.

CDR3 loop: CATSRDDLGQGFHEQYF. The CDR3 coding sequence is TGTGCCACCAGCAGAGATGACTTAGGACAGGGGTTCCACGAGCAGTACTTC. The V call is TRBV15, the J call TRBJ2-7, with TRBD1 matching 9 bases. The trim removed 0 bases at V and 5 bases at J, leaving 11 bases unmatched. The CDR3 is 17 amino acids. Germline lookup yields CDR1 LNHNV and CDR2 YYDKDF (reference sequence).